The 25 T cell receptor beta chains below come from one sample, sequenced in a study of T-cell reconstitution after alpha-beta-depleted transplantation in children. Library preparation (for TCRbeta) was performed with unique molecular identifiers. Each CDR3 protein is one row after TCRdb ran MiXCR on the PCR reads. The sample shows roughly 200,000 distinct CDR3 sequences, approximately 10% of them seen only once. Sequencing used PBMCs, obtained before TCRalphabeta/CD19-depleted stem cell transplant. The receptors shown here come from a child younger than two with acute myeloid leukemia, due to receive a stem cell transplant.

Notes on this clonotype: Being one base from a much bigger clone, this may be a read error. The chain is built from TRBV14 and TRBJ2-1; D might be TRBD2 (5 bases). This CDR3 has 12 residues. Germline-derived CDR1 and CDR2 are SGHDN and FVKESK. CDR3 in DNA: TGTGCCGGCAGCCAAGAAGGGAGTGAGCAGTTCTTC. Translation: CAGSQEGSEQFF.

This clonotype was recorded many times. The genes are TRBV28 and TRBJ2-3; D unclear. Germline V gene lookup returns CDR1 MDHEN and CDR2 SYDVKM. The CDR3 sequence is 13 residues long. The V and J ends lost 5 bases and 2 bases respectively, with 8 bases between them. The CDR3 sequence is CASSGPDTDTQYF. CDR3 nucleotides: TGTGCCAGCAGTGGGCCTGACACAGATACGCAGTATTTT. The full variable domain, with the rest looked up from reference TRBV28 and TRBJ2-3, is DVKVTQSSRYLVKRTGEKVFLECVQDMDHENMFWYRQDPGLGLRLIYFSYDVKMKEKGDIPEGYSVSREKKERFSLILESASTNQTSMYLCASSGPDTDTQYFGPGTRLTVL.

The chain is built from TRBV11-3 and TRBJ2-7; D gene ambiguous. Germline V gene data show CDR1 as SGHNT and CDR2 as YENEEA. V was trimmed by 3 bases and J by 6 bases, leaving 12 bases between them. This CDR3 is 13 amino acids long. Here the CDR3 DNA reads TGTGCCAGCAGCTTGGAAGGGTTGGGCGAGCAGTACTTC. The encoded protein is CASSLEGLGEQYF. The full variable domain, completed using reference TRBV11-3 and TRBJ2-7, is EAGVVQSPRYKIIEKKQPVAFWCNPISGHNTLYWYLQNLGQGPELLIRYENEEAVDDSQLPKDRFSAERLKGVDSTLKIQPAELGDSAVYLCASSLEGLGEQYFGPGTRLTVT.

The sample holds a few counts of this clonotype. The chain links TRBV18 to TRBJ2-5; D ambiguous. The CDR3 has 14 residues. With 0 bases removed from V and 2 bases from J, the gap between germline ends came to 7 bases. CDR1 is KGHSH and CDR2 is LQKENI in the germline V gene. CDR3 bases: TGTGCCAGCTCACCACCGTCGCAGCAAGAGACCCAGTACTTC. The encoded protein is CASSPPSQQETQYF.

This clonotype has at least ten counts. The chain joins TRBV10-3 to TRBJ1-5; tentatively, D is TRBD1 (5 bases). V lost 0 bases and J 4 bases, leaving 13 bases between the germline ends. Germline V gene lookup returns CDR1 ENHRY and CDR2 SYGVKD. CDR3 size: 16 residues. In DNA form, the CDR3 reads TGTGCCATCAGTGAGTCGGGGGGAGAATGGAATCAGCCCCAGCATTTT. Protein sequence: CAISESGGEWNQPQHF.

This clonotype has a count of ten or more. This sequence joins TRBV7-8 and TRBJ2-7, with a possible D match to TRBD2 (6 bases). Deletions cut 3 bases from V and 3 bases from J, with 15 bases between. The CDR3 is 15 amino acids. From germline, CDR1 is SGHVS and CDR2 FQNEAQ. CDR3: CASSFRGSSGYEQYF. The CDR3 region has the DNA TGTGCCAGCAGCTTCCGGGGGTCCTCTGGCTACGAGCAGTACTTC.

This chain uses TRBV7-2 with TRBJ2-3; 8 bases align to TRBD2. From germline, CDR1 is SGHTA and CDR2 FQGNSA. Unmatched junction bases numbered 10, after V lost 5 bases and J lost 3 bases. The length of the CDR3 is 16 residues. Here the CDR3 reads CASSPTSGQRTDTQYF. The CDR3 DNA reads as TGTGCCAGCAGCCCAACTAGCGGCCAAAGGACAGATACGCAGTATTTT.

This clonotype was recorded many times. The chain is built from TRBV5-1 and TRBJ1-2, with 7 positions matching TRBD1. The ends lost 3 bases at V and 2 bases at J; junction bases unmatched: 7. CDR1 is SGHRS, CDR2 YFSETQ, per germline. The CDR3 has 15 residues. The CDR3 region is CASSSGSGQNYGYTF. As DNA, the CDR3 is TGCGCCAGCAGCTCGGGGTCGGGACAGAACTATGGCTACACCTTC.

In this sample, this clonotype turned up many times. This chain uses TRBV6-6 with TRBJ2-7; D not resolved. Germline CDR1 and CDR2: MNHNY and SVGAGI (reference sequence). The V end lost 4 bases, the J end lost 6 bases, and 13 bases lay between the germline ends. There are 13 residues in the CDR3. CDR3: CASSSGSTTEQYF. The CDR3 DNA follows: TGTGCCAGCAGTTCGGGTTCAACCACCGAGCAGTACTTC.

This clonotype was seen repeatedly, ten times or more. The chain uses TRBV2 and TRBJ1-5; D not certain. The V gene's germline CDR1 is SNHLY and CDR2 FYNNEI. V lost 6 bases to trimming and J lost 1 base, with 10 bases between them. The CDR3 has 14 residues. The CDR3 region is CASSPLGSNQPQHF. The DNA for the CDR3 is TGTGCCAGCAGCCCGCTGGGGAGCAATCAGCCCCAGCATTTT.

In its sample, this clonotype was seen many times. CDR3: CASSQGGSHSGANVLTF. DNA for the CDR3: TGTGCCAGCAGCCAAGGGGGCAGCCACTCTGGGGCCAACGTCCTGACTTTC. The rearrangement links TRBV4-2 to TRBJ2-6, with D maybe TRBD1 (5 bases). This CDR3 is 17 amino acids long. CDR1 and CDR2 from the germline V gene are LGHNA and YNFKEQ. The V end lost 1 base, the J end lost 0 bases, and 10 bases lay between the germline ends.

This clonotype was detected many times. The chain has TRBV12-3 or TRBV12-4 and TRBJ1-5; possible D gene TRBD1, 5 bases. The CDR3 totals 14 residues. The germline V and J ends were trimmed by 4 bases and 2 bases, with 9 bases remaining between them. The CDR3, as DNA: TGTGCCAGCAGTTCCAGGGCGGGCAATCAGCCCCAGCATTTT. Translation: CASSSRAGNQPQHF.

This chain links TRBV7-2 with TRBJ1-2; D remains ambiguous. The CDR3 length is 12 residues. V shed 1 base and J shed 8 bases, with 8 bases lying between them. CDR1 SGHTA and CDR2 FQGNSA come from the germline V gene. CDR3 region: CASSLVWSGYTF. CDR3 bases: TGTGCCAGCAGCTTAGTCTGGAGCGGCTACACCTTC.

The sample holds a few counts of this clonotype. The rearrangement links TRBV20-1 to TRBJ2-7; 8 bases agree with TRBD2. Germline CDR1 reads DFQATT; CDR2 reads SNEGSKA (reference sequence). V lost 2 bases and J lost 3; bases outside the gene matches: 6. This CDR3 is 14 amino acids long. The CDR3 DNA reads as TGCAGTGCTAGACCACTCGGGACTAGCTACGAGCAGTACTTC. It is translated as CSARPLGTSYEQYF.

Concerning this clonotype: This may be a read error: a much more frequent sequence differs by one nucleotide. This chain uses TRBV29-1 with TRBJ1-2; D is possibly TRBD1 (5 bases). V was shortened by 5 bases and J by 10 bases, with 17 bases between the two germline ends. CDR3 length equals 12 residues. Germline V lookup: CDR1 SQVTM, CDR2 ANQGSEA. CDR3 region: CSVTRDGNDYTF. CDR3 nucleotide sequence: TGCAGCGTTACCCGGGACGGCAATGACTACACCTTC.

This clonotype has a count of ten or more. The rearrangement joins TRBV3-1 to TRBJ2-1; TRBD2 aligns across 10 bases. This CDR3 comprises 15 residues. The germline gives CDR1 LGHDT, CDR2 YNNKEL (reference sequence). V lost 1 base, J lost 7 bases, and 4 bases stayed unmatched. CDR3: CASSQGSGGGNEQFF. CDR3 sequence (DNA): TGTGCCAGCAGCCAAGGAAGCGGGGGGGGGAATGAGCAGTTCTTC.

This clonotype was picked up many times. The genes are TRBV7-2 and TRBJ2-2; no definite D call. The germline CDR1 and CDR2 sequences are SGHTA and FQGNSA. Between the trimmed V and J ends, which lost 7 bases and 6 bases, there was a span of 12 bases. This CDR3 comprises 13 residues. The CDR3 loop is CASISSVAGELFF. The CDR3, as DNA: TGTGCCAGCATCTCCAGTGTCGCCGGGGAGCTGTTTTTT.

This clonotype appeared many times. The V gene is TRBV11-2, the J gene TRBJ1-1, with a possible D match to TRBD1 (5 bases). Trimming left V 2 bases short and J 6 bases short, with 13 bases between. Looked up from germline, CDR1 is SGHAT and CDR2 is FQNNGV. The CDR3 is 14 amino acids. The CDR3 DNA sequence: TGTGCCAGCAGCTTATCAGGGTACGACTCTGAAGCTTTCTTT. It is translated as CASSLSGYDSEAFF.

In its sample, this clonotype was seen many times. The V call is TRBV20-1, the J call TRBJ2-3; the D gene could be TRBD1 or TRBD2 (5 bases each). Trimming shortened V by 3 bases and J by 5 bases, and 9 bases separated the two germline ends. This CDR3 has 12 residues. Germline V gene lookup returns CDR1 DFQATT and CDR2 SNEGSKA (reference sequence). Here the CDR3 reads CSASGARDTQYF. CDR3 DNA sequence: TGCAGTGCTAGCGGGGCCCGAGATACGCAGTATTTT.

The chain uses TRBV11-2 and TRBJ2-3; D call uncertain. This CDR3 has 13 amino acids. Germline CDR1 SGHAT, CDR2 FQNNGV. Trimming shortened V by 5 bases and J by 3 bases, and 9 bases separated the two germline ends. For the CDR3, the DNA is TGTGCCAGCAGCCCACGGGCGACAGATACGCAGTATTTT. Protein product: CASSPRATDTQYF. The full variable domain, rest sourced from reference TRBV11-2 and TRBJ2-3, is EAGVAQSPRYKIIEKRQSVAFWCNPISGHATLYWYQQILGQGPKLLIQFQNNGVVDDSQLPKDRFSAERLKGVDSTLKIQPAKLEDSAVYLCASSPRATDTQYFGPGTRLTVL.

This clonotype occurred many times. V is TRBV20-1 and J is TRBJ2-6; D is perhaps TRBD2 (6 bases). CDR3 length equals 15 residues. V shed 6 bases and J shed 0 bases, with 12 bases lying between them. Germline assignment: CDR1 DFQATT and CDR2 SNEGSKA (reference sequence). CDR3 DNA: TGCAGTGCCCGGGAGTTGCACTCTGGGGCCAACGTCCTGACTTTC. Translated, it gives CSARELHSGANVLTF.

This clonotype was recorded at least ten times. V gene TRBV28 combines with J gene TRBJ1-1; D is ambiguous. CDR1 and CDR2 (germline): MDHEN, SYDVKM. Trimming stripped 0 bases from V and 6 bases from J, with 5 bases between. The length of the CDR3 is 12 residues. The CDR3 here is CASSLWMSEAFF. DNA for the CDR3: TGTGCCAGCAGTTTATGGATGTCTGAAGCTTTCTTT.

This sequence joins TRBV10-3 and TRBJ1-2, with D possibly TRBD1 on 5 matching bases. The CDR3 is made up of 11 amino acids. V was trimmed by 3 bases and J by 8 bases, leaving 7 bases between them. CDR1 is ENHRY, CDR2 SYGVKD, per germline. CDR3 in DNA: TGTGCCATCAGTGACGGGGGGGGCTACACCTTC. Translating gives CAISDGGGYTF.

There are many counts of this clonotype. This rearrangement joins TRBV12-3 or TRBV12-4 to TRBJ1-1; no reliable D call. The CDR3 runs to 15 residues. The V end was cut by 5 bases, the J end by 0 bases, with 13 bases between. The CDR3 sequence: CASSPRTGMNTEAFF. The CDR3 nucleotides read TGTGCCAGCAGTCCCCGGACGGGCATGAACACTGAAGCTTTCTTT.

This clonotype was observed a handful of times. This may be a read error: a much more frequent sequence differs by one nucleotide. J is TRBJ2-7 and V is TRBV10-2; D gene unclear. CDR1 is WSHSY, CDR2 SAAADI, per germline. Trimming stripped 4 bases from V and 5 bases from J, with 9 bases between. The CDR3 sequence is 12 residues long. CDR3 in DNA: TGCGCCAGCAGTGTACTGGTCCACGAGCAGTACTTC. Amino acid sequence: CASSVLVHEQYF.